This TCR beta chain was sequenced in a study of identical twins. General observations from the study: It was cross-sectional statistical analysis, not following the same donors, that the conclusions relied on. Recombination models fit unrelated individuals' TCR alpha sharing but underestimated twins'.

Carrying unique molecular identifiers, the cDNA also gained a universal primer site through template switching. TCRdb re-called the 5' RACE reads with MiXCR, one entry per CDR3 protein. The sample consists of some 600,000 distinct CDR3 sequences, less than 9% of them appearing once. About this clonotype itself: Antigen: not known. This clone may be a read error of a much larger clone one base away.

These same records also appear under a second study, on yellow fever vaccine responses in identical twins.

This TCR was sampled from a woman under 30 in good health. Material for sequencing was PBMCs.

CDR3 in amino acids: CATSERGKGQETQYF. CDR3 sequence (DNA): TGTGCCACCAGTGAAAGGGGAAAGGGCCAAGAGACCCAGTACTTC. V and J are TRBV24-1 and TRBJ2-5; a possible D gene is TRBD1 (5 bases). V was clipped by 4 bases and J by 1 base, with 12 bases between them. This CDR3 region has 15 residues. The V gene's germline CDR1 is KGHDR and CDR2 SFDVKD.